The entry below gives a single T cell receptor (beta chain) sequence along with its context. This clone was seen just once. It lacks a known antigen. Within one base of it there is no much larger clone, and no base qualities were kept. The sample originates from a study of blood T cell repertoires in COVID-19 (dated by TCRdb to 2020 to 2022). At the level of the whole study: Collaborator samples came from the United States, Italy and Spain and covered acute and convalescent phases of COVID-19. The prospective study material was composed of cDNA or gDNA derived from T cells, B-cell-depleted T cells, or PBMCs. Nearly every sample came with metadata listing a de-identified subject ID, COVID-19 status, age in years and sex. The dataset comprised deeply sampled blood TCRbeta repertoires from subjects exposed to, actively infected with, or recovered from COVID-19. Where available, HLA class I and class II types were taken from metadata supplied by the sample provider and were not determined by assay-based typing. A freely available public database, intended as a resource for researchers studying the immune response to SARS-CoV-2, is where the repertoires were released. The samples were drawn from the first 160 participants of the ongoing ImmuneRACE study and from 1,254 subjects provided by 6 global collaborators. Here is what the overall study found, with its caveats: The quantity of clinical and demographic metadata differed by source and by participant and was supplied without curation.

The collaborating institutions used their own protocols to collect whole blood in K2EDTA tubes. For TCRbeta analysis, collaborators shipped samples in one of three forms: frozen whole blood, isolated PBMCs, or DNA extracted from either of those sample types. V lost 5 bases and J lost 0 bases, and the count of bases not matched to a germline gene is 4. The CDR3 starts with the cysteine, ends with the phenylalanine, and has 16 residues. This entry keeps only the CDR3 DNA: 48 bases, framed from base 1. CDR1 is given as MGHRA and CDR2 as YSYEKL, both from the germline V gene. The immunoSEQ Assay, a bias-controlled multiplex PCR, was used to amplify TCRbeta CDR3 regions from genomic DNA. The published analysis was carried out like this. Nucleated cell counts per sample were estimated from amplification of reference gene primers within the assay. To quantify the absolute abundance of each unique TCRbeta CDR3 rearrangement, sequence reads were collapsed and filtered. For each sample, productive Simpson clonality was calculated by taking the square root of Simpson's diversity index across productive rearrangements. Sourced from immuneACCESS, this table was stored by TCRdb with only in-frame sequences that have V and J called. A share of the clones is absent; for the studies checked, an unresolved V gene accounts for under half, and the remainder has no known explanation. The V and J calls and clone size are taken from that table; D and trimming were inferred from the DNA. This sample has about 88,000 clones in its table, and approximately 89% of those were observed once. The ten largest clones add up to roughly 10% of the sample.

The TCR sequence derives from a man older than 75 with acute or convalescent COVID-19. Recombination connected TRBV4-1 to TRBJ2-2, with 9 bases in between that match TRBD2. The sequenced sample was peripheral blood. The sequenced DNA is TGCGCCAGCAGCGGACTAGCGAGCTCGAACACCGGGGAGCTGTTTTTT. Translated, it reads CASSGLASSNTGELFF.